This TCR beta chain was obtained from a study of glioma-infiltrating T cells after dendritic cell vaccination. This clone was observed a single time. Germline CDR1 is SGHNT and CDR2 is YYREEE (reference sequence). CDR3 length: 16 residues. With 4 bases removed from V and 6 bases from J, the gap between germline ends came to 23 bases. The data were produced by immunoSEQ multiplex PCR, yet TCRdb's version contains in-frame clones alone and is incomplete. The data contain approximately 82,000 clones, 70% to 90% of them singletons. The sample consisted of blood, taken before dendritic cell vaccination. The chain couples TRBV5-4 to TRBJ2-7; D is perhaps TRBD1 (5 bases). This TCR came from a human donor with glioblastoma. CDR3 sequence reads: CASSPEGAGRGSEQYF. The CDR3 bases are TGTGCCAGCAGCCCTGAAGGGGCAGGTCGCGGCTCCGAGCAGTACTTC.